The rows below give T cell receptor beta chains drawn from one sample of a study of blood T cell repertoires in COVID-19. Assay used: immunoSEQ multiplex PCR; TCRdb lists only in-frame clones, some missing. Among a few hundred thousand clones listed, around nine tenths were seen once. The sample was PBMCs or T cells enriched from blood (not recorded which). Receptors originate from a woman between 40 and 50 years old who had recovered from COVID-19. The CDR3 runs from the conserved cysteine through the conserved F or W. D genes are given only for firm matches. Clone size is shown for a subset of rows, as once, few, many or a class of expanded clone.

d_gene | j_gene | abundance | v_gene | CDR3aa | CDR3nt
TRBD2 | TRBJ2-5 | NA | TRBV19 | CASSRVTSGRGGQETQYF | TGTGCCAGTAGTAGGGTGACTAGCGGGAGAGGAGGGCAAGAGACCCAGTACTTC
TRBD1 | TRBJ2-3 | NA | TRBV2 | CASLQGASSDTQYF | TGTGCCAGCCTACAGGGGGCTTCTTCAGATACGCAGTATTTT
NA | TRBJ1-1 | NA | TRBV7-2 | CASSLINIAEAFF | TGTGCCAGCAGCTTAATCAATATAGCTGAAGCTTTCTTT
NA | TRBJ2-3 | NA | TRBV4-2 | CASTFGVASTDTQYF | TGTGCCAGCACCTTCGGGGTAGCGAGCACAGATACGCAGTATTTT
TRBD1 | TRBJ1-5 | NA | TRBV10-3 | CAISELVLVGQGAGQPQHF | TGTGCCATCAGTGAGTTAGTTTTAGTAGGACAGGGGGCGGGTCAGCCCCAGCATTTT
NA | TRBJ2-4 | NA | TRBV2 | CASMWGAGAKNIQYF | TGTGCCAGCATGTGGGGAGCGGGAGCCAAAAACATTCAGTACTTC
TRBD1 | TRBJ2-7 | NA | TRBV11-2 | CASSLAQGNEQYF | TGTGCCAGCAGCTTAGCACAGGGGAACGAGCAGTACTTC
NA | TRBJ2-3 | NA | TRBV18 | CASSPPQNTDTQYF | TGTGCCAGCTCACCACCCCAAAACACAGATACGCAGTATTTT
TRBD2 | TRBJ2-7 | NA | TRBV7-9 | CASSLTAGAFYEQYF | TGTGCCAGCAGCTTAACAGCGGGGGCGTTCTACGAGCAGTACTTC
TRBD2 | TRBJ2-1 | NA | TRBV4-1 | CASSPIRLAGGGNEQFF | TGCGCCAGCAGCCCGATTCGACTAGCGGGAGGTGGTAATGAGCAGTTCTTC
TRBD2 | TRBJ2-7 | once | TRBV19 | CASSPTGTSGYEQYF | TGTGCCAGTAGTCCTACCGGGACTAGCGGTTACGAGCAGTACTTC
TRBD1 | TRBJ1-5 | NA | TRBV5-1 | CASSLTGQGNQPQHF | TGCGCCAGCAGCTTGACGGGACAGGGCAATCAGCCCCAGCATTTT
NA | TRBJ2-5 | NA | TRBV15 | CATSRDQGETQYF | TGTGCCACCAGCAGAGATCAGGGCGAGACCCAGTACTTC
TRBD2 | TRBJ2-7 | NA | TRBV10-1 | CASSPAGGEQYF | TGCGCCAGCAGCCCAGCGGGAGGCGAGCAGTACTTC
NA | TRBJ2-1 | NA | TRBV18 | CASSPEGAYNEQFF | TGTGCCAGCTCACCGGAGGGAGCCTACAATGAGCAGTTCTTC
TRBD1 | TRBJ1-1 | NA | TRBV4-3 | CASSQVQTGRTEAFF | TGCGCCAGCAGCCAAGTCCAGACAGGGAGAACTGAAGCTTTCTTT
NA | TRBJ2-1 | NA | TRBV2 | CASSERRLEQFF | TGTGCCAGCAGTGAAAGGCGGCTTGAGCAGTTCTTC
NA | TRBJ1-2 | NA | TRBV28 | CASSLLQQNYGYTF | TGTGCCAGCAGTTTACTACAGCAAAACTATGGCTACACCTTC
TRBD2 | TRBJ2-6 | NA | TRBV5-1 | CASSPGLAGGGANVLTF | TGCGCCAGCAGCCCGGGACTAGCGGGAGGTGGGGCCAACGTCCTGACTTTC
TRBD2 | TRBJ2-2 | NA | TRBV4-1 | CASSQRGTSGRAMSTGELFF | TGCGCCAGCAGCCAAAGAGGGACTAGCGGGAGGGCCATGTCCACCGGGGAGCTGTTTTTT
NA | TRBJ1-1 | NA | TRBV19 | CASSTRTEAFF | TGTGCCAGTAGTACCCGCACTGAAGCTTTCTTT
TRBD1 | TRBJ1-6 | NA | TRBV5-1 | CASSPGQGIGNSPLHF | TGCGCCAGCAGCCCCGGACAGGGCATCGGAAATTCACCCCTCCACTTT
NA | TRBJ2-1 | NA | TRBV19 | CASSIAPAGPYNEQFF | TGTGCCAGTAGTATAGCGCCAGCGGGCCCATACAATGAGCAGTTCTTC
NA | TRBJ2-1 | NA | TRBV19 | CASQVRASSYNEQFF | TGTGCCAGCCAAGTACGAGCTAGCTCCTACAATGAGCAGTTCTTC
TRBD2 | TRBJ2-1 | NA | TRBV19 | CASSIGTSVGNEQFF | TGTGCCAGTAGTATCGGGACTAGCGTAGGTAATGAGCAGTTCTTC
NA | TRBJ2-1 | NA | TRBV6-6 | CAIGGSLYNEQFF | TGTGCCATCGGCGGATCCCTCTACAATGAGCAGTTCTTC
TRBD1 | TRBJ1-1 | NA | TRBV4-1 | CASSQGQGYTEAFF | TGCGCCAGCAGCCAAGGACAGGGATACACTGAAGCTTTCTTT
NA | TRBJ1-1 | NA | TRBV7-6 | CASSLGTANTEAFF | TGTGCCAGCAGCTTAGGGACAGCGAACACTGAAGCTTTCTTT
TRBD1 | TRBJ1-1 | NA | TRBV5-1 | CASSPNPLTGRVLTEAFF | TGCGCCAGCAGCCCAAACCCTCTGACAGGGCGGGTGTTAACTGAAGCTTTCTTT
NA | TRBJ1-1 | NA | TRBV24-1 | CATSDLSGDMNTEAFF | TGTGCCACCAGTGATTTGTCAGGGGACATGAACACTGAAGCTTTCTTT
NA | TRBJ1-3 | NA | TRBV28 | CASSYYRVTSGNTIYF | TGTGCCAGCAGTTACTACAGGGTTACCTCTGGAAACACCATATATTTT
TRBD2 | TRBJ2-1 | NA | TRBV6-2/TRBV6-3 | CASSYTSVGSYNEQFF | TGTGCCAGCAGTTACACTAGCGTAGGATCCTACAATGAGCAGTTCTTC
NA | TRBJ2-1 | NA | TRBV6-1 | CASSDQRYAEQFF | TGTGCCAGCAGTGATCAACGGTACGCTGAGCAGTTCTTC
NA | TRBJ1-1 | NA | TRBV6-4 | CASSETSGFTEAFF | TGTGCCAGCAGTGAAACCTCGGGGTTCACTGAAGCTTTCTTT
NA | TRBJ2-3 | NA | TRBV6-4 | CASSYTGEADTQYF | TGTGCCAGCAGTTACACAGGGGAGGCAGATACGCAGTATTTT
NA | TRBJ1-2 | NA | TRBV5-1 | CASSLVGDHYGYTF | TGCGCCAGCAGCTTGGTCGGAGATCACTATGGCTACACCTTC
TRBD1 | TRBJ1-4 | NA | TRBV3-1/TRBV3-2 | CASSQWDRGDEKLFF | TGTGCCAGCAGCCAATGGGACAGGGGGGATGAAAAACTGTTTTTT
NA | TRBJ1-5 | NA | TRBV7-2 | CASSLYGSTDQPQHF | TGTGCCAGCAGCTTATATGGGTCTACAGATCAGCCCCAGCATTTT
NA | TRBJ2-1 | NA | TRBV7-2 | CASSLTRGDEQFF | TGTGCCAGCAGCTTAACCCGGGGAGACGAGCAGTTCTTC
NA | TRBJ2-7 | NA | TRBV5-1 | CASSPMGRGSSYEQYF | TGCGCCAGCAGCCCCATGGGGAGGGGGAGCTCCTACGAGCAGTACTTC
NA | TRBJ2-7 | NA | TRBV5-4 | CASSIGTLYEQYF | TGTGCCAGCAGCATAGGGACACTCTACGAGCAGTACTTC
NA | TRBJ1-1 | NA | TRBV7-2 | CASSLGHQNTEAFF | TGTGCCAGCAGCTTGGGGCACCAGAACACTGAAGCTTTCTTT
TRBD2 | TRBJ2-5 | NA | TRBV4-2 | CASSPGLAAQETQYF | TGTGCCAGCAGTCCGGGACTAGCGGCTCAAGAGACCCAGTACTTC
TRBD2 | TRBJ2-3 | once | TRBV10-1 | CASSSGSATDTQYF | TGCGCCAGCAGTAGCGGGAGCGCTACAGATACGCAGTATTTT
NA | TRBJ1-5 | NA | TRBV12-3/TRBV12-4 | CASSPVGNQPQHF | TGTGCCAGCAGCCCAGTTGGCAATCAGCCCCAGCATTTT
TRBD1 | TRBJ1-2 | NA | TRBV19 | CASRRDSYYGYTF | TGTGCCAGTAGGAGGGACAGCTACTATGGCTACACCTTC
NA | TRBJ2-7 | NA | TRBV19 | CASSIRGGYEQYF | TGTGCCAGTAGTATTAGAGGGGGCTACGAGCAGTACTTC
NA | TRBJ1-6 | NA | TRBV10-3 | CAISHTAQFPYNSPLHF | TGTGCCATCAGCCACACTGCACAGTTCCCCTATAATTCACCCCTCCACTTT
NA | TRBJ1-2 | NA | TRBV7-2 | CAMYGFVDGYTF | TGTGCCATGTACGGGTTTGTAGATGGCTACACCTTC
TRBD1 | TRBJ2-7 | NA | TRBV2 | CASDRDYEQYF | TGTGCCAGCGACAGGGACTACGAGCAGTACTTC
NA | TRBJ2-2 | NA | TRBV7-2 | CASSLVFGGSNYPGELFF | TGTGCCAGCAGCTTAGTGTTTGGGGGCAGCAATTATCCCGGGGAGCTGTTTTTT
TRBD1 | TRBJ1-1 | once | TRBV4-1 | CASSQVAWPRDRVGMNTEAFF | TGCGCCAGCAGCCAAGTCGCGTGGCCCCGGGACAGGGTCGGGATGAACACTGAAGCTTTCTTT
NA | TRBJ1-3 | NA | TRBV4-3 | CASSQDQYGGQRNTIYF | TGCGCCAGCAGCCAAGATCAGTACGGGGGGCAAAGAAACACCATATATTTT
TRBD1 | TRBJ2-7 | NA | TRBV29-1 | CSEETGAKLPDCEQYF | TGCAGCGAAGAGACAGGGGCCAAATTACCCGATTGCGAGCAGTACTTC
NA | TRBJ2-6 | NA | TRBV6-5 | CATNWWSGANVLTF | TGTGCCACTAACTGGTGGTCTGGGGCCAACGTCCTGACTTTC
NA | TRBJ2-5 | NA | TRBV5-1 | CASSLFLRETQYF | TGCGCCAGCAGCTTGTTCCTTCGAGAGACCCAGTACTTC
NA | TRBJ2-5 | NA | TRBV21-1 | CASTQRDPLSGSDQETQYF | TGTGCCAGCACCCAAAGGGATCCGCTAAGCGGGAGTGATCAAGAGACCCAGTACTTC
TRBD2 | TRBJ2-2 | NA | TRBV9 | CANSFSSGSYTGELFF | TGTGCCAACAGCTTCTCTAGCGGGAGTTACACCGGGGAGCTGTTTTTT